What follows are 28 T cell receptor beta chains derived from one specimen sequenced in a study of T cell changes during pregnancy in multiple sclerosis. The table came from immunoSEQ multiplex PCR; TCRdb's copy has only in-frame clones and leaves some out. The sample contains about 46,000 clones, 92% of which appear only once. Sequencing was performed on peripheral blood, taken in the third trimester of pregnancy. All receptors derive from a female donor with multiple sclerosis, enrolled in a pregnancy study.

The rearrangement joins TRBV4-1 to TRBJ1-5; the match to TRBD1 covers 8 bases. The CDR3 extends over 15 amino acids. Trimming took 3 bases from V and 5 from J; bases not matched to a gene: 6. Germline CDR1 and CDR2: MGHRA and YSYEKL. CDR3 sequence (DNA): TGCGCCAGCAGCCAGGAAATACAGGGGGATCAGCCCCAGCATTTT. It yields the protein CASSQEIQGDQPQHF.

The chain recombines TRBV2 with TRBJ1-4; D is uncertain. Germline assignment: CDR1 SNHLY and CDR2 FYNNEI. This CDR3 comprises 13 residues. V lost 2 bases to trimming and J lost 5 bases, with 6 bases between them. The CDR3 DNA is TGTGCCAGCAGTGAACGAGGAAATGAAAAACTGTTTTTT. Its translation is CASSERGNEKLFF.

The rearrangement joins TRBV25-1 to TRBJ2-3; TRBD1 agrees at 8 bases. Germline V lookup: CDR1 MGHDK, CDR2 SYGVNS. V lost 7 bases and J lost 4; bases outside the gene matches: 7. The CDR3 extends over 14 amino acids. The CDR3 spells CASNFGQGADTQYF. In nucleotides, the CDR3 is TGTGCCAGCAATTTCGGACAGGGTGCAGATACGCAGTATTTT.

The chain couples TRBV9 to TRBJ2-2; 10 bases are shared with TRBD2. V lost 1 base to trimming and J lost 8 bases; unmatched junction nucleotides: 11. In germline, CDR1 is SGDLS, CDR2 YYNGEE. This CDR3 has 17 amino acids. The CDR3 loop is CASSVKPGLALQGELFF. The CDR3 region has the DNA TGTGCCAGCAGCGTAAAACCGGGACTAGCGTTACAAGGGGAGCTGTTTTTT.

The chain joins TRBV19 to TRBJ1-1; D gene unclear. V was trimmed by 4 bases and J by 1 base, leaving 7 bases between them. Per germline, CDR1 LNHDA and CDR2 SQIVND (reference sequence). The CDR3 extends over 13 amino acids. Written as DNA, the CDR3 is TGTGCCAGTAGTACAGGAGGGAACACTGAAGCTTTCTTT. Its protein is CASSTGGNTEAFF.

V is TRBV19 and J is TRBJ2-1, with 7 positions matching TRBD1. Per germline, CDR1 LNHDA and CDR2 SQIVND (reference sequence). The CDR3 totals 12 residues. The V gene end was trimmed by 7 bases and the J gene end by 8 bases; junction bases not matched to a gene: 5. CDR3 loop: CASKRGQDEQFF. The CDR3 bases are TGTGCCAGTAAAAGGGGGCAGGATGAGCAGTTCTTC. Looking up the rest from reference TRBV19 and TRBJ2-1 gives the full variable domain: DGGITQSPKYLFRKEGQNVTLSCEQNLNHDAMYWYRQDPGQGLRLIYYSQIVNDFQKGDIAEGYSVSREKKESFPLTVTSAQKNPTAFYLCASKRGQDEQFFGPGTRLTVL.

The chain carries TRBV7-2 and TRBJ2-1, with D possibly being TRBD2 (6 bases). Germline V gives CDR1 SGHTA, CDR2 FQGNSA. Trimming pared 3 bases from V and 3 bases from J, leaving 12 bases between. This CDR3 spans 15 amino acids. CDR3 amino acids: CASSFGLALYNEQFF. CDR3 sequence (DNA): TGTGCCAGCAGCTTTGGGCTAGCGCTCTACAATGAGCAGTTCTTC.

The chain couples TRBV5-6 to TRBJ2-7; 10 nucleotides line up with TRBD1. With V trimmed by 5 bases and J by 4 bases, 6 bases remained unmatched. Per the germline V gene, CDR1 is SGHDT and CDR2 is YYEEEE. The CDR3 consists of 14 residues. Here the CDR3 DNA reads TGTGCCAGCAGATCGACAGGGGGCGGTTACGAGCAGTACTTC. Its translation: CASRSTGGGYEQYF.

This sequence joins TRBV4-1 and TRBJ2-7; 10 nucleotides agree with TRBD2. Trimming at V came to 1 base and at J to 6 bases, leaving 6 bases not matched to a gene. CDR1 MGHRA and CDR2 YSYEKL come from the germline V gene. The CDR3 spans 15 residues. The CDR3 protein is CASSQGLTSGIEQYF. The CDR3 region has the DNA TGCGCCAGCAGCCAAGGGCTCACTAGCGGGATCGAGCAGTACTTC.

This sequence joins TRBV5-1 and TRBJ2-6, with D perhaps TRBD2 (5 bases). Germline loops: CDR1 SGHRS, CDR2 YFSETQ. This CDR3 region has 15 residues. V dropped 2 bases and J dropped 4 bases, with 10 bases sitting between them. CDR3 amino acids: CASSFGGSGANVLTF. In nucleotides, the CDR3 is TGCGCCAGCAGCTTCGGAGGTTCGGGGGCCAACGTCCTGACTTTC.

The V and J genes are TRBV6-6 and TRBJ2-1, with 9 bases identical to TRBD2. The germline gives CDR1 MNHNY, CDR2 SVGAGI (reference sequence). This CDR3 comprises 16 residues. J was trimmed by 0 bases and V by 5 bases; bases with no gene match: 5. As DNA, the CDR3 is TGTGCCAGCAGTCTAGCGGGAAGCCGCTCCTACAATGAGCAGTTCTTC. The encoded protein is CASSLAGSRSYNEQFF.

This chain connects TRBV4-2 to TRBJ2-7, with D maybe TRBD2 (7 bases). There are 17 residues in the CDR3. Germline values: CDR1 LGHNA, CDR2 YNFKEQ. V lost 3 bases to trimming and J lost 3 bases, with 21 bases between them. The CDR3 DNA reads TGTGCCAGCAGCCAGAGGGGGGGGGCTCAAGGGGTCTACGAGCAGTACTTC. Translated: CASSQRGGAQGVYEQYF.

J is TRBJ2-5 and V is TRBV5-6, with 11 bases lining up with TRBD2. The J segment lost 2 bases and the V segment lost 2 bases, leaving 8 bases of the junction unmatched. Germline CDR1 is SGHDT and CDR2 is YYEEEE. This CDR3 has 17 residues. The CDR3 loop is CASSFTPSGRRQETQYF. DNA for the CDR3: TGTGCCAGCAGCTTTACCCCTAGCGGGAGGAGGCAAGAGACCCAGTACTTC.

The chain is built from TRBV30 and TRBJ2-1, with D hard to call. The germline CDR1 and CDR2 sequences are GTSNPN and SVGIG (reference sequence). The germline V and J ends were trimmed by 1 base and 10 bases, with 8 bases remaining between them. This CDR3 has 11 residues. The CDR3 here is CAWSGEAEQFF. In nucleotides, the CDR3 is TGTGCCTGGAGTGGAGAGGCCGAGCAGTTCTTC. The variable domain in full, with the rest retrieved from reference TRBV30 and TRBJ2-1, is SQTIHQWPATLVQPVGSPLSLECTVEGTSNPNLYWYRQAAGRGLQLLFYSVGIGQISSEVPQNLSASRPQDRQFILSSKKLLLSDSGFYLCAWSGEAEQFFGPGTRLTVL.

This clone was found many times. This chain connects TRBV4-2 to TRBJ2-7; TRBD1 matches at 9 bases. Germline V CDR1 and CDR2: LGHNA, YNFKEQ. The trim removed 0 bases at V and 2 bases at J, leaving 5 bases unmatched. This CDR3 has 16 residues. CDR3 DNA sequence: TGTGCCAGCAGCCAAGAAGTCGGGGACAGGGCCTACGAGCAGTACTTC. Residues: CASSQEVGDRAYEQYF.

In this sample, this clone turned up once. The J gene is TRBJ1-2, the V gene TRBV5-4; 8 bases agree with TRBD1. J lost 2 bases, V lost 2 bases, and 5 bases had no gene match. Per germline, CDR1 SGHNT and CDR2 YYREEE (reference sequence). This CDR3 has 15 amino acids. The chain's CDR3 is CASSLQGVSNYGYTF. The CDR3 DNA follows: TGTGCCAGCAGCTTACAGGGGGTTTCCAACTATGGCTACACCTTC.

This chain joins TRBV30 and TRBJ2-7; TRBD1 agrees at 7 bases. This CDR3 is 13 amino acids long. Germline values: CDR1 GTSNPN, CDR2 SVGIG (reference sequence). The junction had 7 bases not matched to a gene; V was cut back by 1 base and J by 7 bases. The CDR3 region has the DNA TGTGCCTGGAGTGAGGTCGCAGGGGGTGAGCAGTACTTC. Translated: CAWSEVAGGEQYF.

The V and J genes are TRBV7-9 and TRBJ2-2, with 8 nucleotides matching TRBD2. Per the germline V gene, CDR1 is SEHNR and CDR2 is FQNEAQ (reference sequence). The V segment lost 0 bases and the J segment 1 base; nucleotides outside the gene matches: 1. The CDR3 spans 16 residues. CDR3 in amino acids: CASSLAAGGNTGELFF. CDR3 nucleotide sequence: TGTGCCAGCAGCTTAGCGGCGGGAGGGAACACCGGGGAGCTGTTTTTT.

The CDR3 protein is CASSLPVLGELFF. The CDR3, as DNA: TGTGCCAGCAGTTTACCAGTGTTAGGGGAGCTGTTTTTT. The rearrangement links TRBV28 to TRBJ2-2, with D uncertain. The germline V gene encodes CDR1 MDHEN and CDR2 SYDVKM. V lost 2 bases and J lost 8, with 9 bases in between. The CDR3 length is 13 residues.

This clone has only one observation. Mismatch with germline at one junction end may stem from a read error. The genes are TRBV5-6 and TRBJ1-4; the match to TRBD1 covers 7 bases. Germline-derived CDR1 and CDR2 are SGHDT and YYEEEE. CDR3 length: 12 residues. Here the CDR3 DNA reads TGTGCCAGCAGCTTGGCCGGGGACAGTATTCAATTT. Translating it yields CASSLAGDSIQF.

This chain uses TRBV4-3 with TRBJ2-7; 9 bases are a match to TRBD2. The trim removed 0 bases at V and 6 bases at J, leaving 9 bases unmatched. The CDR3 is made up of 16 amino acids. Germline V gene lookup returns CDR1 LGHNA and CDR2 YSLEER. CDR3 loop: CASSQDARLAGVEQYF. The CDR3 DNA reads as TGCGCCAGCAGCCAAGACGCCAGATTAGCGGGAGTCGAGCAGTACTTC.

The chain couples TRBV28 to TRBJ1-1; weak D call: TRBD1 (6 bases). Germline V gene data show CDR1 as MDHEN and CDR2 as SYDVKM. V shed 6 bases and J shed 1 base, with 12 bases lying between them. CDR3 size: 14 residues. CDR3 region: CASSSGQKNTEAFF. CDR3 in DNA: TGTGCCAGCAGCTCCGGACAGAAGAACACTGAAGCTTTCTTT.

This CDR3 reads CASSLASGPHNEQFF. The CDR3 DNA follows: TGTGCCAGCAGCTTGGCTAGCGGGCCACACAATGAGCAGTTCTTC. The chain has TRBV7-9 and TRBJ2-1, with 8 bases aligning to TRBD2. Germline V lookup: CDR1 SEHNR, CDR2 FQNEAQ (reference sequence). Trimming cost V 3 bases and J 5 bases; bases outside gene matches: 6. CDR3 length equals 15 residues.

The chain has TRBV10-1 and TRBJ1-5; a weak D match, TRBD1 (6 bases). V was cut by 3 bases and J by 2 bases, with 14 bases left in between. The CDR3 totals 16 residues. Germline loops: CDR1 WNHNN, CDR2 SYGVQD (reference sequence). The CDR3 here is CASSENRAEGNQPQHF. The CDR3, as DNA: TGCGCCAGCAGTGAAAACAGGGCTGAGGGCAATCAGCCCCAGCATTTT.

The rearrangement joins TRBV7-9 to TRBJ1-4; 9 positions agree with TRBD1. This CDR3 is built from 15 residues. The germline V gene encodes CDR1 SEHNR and CDR2 FQNEAQ (reference sequence). The junction had 7 bases not matched to a gene; V was cut back by 5 bases and J by 6 bases. CDR3 sequence reads: CASSHGDRDYEKLFF. The CDR3 DNA reads TGTGCCAGCAGCCACGGGGACAGGGACTATGAAAAACTGTTTTTT.

The chain links TRBV6-5 to TRBJ2-3, with no clear D. The V and J ends lost 0 bases and 6 bases respectively, with 10 bases between them. The CDR3 is 14 residues long. The germline CDR1 and CDR2 sequences are MNHEY and SVGAGI. CDR3 nucleotide sequence: TGTGCCAGCAGTTACTCGAACCATCAGGATACGCAGTATTTT. Translating gives CASSYSNHQDTQYF.

This clone was seen only once. The genes are TRBV4-1 and TRBJ2-5; 7 nucleotides align to TRBD2. Germline CDR1 reads MGHRA; CDR2 reads YSYEKL. With 4 bases clipped from V and 4 bases from J, the junction kept 15 bases outside the gene matches. The CDR3 has 17 amino acids. In DNA, the CDR3 is TGCGCCAGCAGCCTGATACCTAGCGGCCCTCAACCAGAGACCCAGTACTTC. Protein sequence: CASSLIPSGPQPETQYF.

Remarks on this clone: The conserved phenylalanine or tryptophan normally closing the CDR3 is absent here, so this likely arose from a read error. The V call is TRBV6-1, the J call TRBJ1-5, with D unresolved. Germline CDR1 MNHNS, CDR2 SASEGT. Trimming left V 3 bases short and J 6 bases short, with 9 bases between. This CDR3 comprises 13 residues. The CDR3 loop is CASSDREVQPQHL. The CDR3 nucleotides are TGTGCCAGCAGTGATAGGGAGGTTCAGCCCCAGCATCTT.